This entry lists 18 T cell receptor beta chains sequenced from one sample in a study of T cells after somatic rescue of genetic block. Some clones are missing from TCRdb's copy, which holds only in-frame ones; the method was immunoSEQ multiplex PCR. The table has roughly 11,000 clones, under 85% seen once; the top ten hold approximately 8.3%. The sample taken for sequencing was peripheral blood mononuclear cells (PBMCs). The receptors stem from a boy aged 5-17 years.

The chain joins TRBV6-1 to TRBJ2-5; D remains unclear. Germline V lookup: CDR1 MNHNS, CDR2 SASEGT. The length of the CDR3 is 12 residues. Trimming took off 4 bases at V and 5 bases at J, with 8 bases between the two ends. This CDR3 reads CASSAQQETQYF. The CDR3 DNA follows: TGTGCCAGCAGTGCCCAGCAGGAGACCCAGTACTTC.

J is TRBJ2-1 and V is TRBV18, with unresolved D. Germline values: CDR1 KGHSH, CDR2 LQKENI. V was cut by 3 bases and J by 0 bases, with 18 bases left in between. The CDR3 spans 18 residues. CDR3 in amino acids: CASSPVIRKSSSYNEQFF. CDR3 nucleotides: TGTGCCAGCTCACCCGTGATCCGGAAGAGTAGCTCCTACAATGAGCAGTTCTTC.

The CDR3 is CASSASAGYEKLFF. As DNA, the CDR3 is TGTGCCAGCAGCGCATCCGCGGGGTATGAAAAACTGTTTTTT. The V call is TRBV11-2, the J call TRBJ1-4; no clear D gene. Germline V gene sequence: CDR1 SGHAT, CDR2 FQNNGV. There are 14 residues in the CDR3. V lost 5 bases, J lost 6 bases, and 13 bases lay in between.

CDR3 nucleotides: TGTGCCAGCAGGTTCAACAGGGGTTCCTACGAGCAGTACTTC. Amino acids: CASRFNRGSYEQYF. This chain uses TRBV28 with TRBJ2-7, with 7 bases identical to TRBD1. Germline CDR1 reads MDHEN; CDR2 reads SYDVKM. The CDR3 totals 14 residues. V shed 6 bases and J 1 base; nucleotides not matched to a gene: 6.

J is TRBJ2-7 and V is TRBV6-5; possibly TRBD2 for D (6 bases). Trimming took off 6 bases at V and 7 bases at J, with 19 bases between the two ends. Germline-derived CDR1 and CDR2 are MNHEY and SVGAGI. This CDR3 has 14 residues. The CDR3 region is CASSLTPGAGEQYF. The CDR3 coding sequence is TGTGCCAGCAGCCTGACACCCGGGGCGGGGGAGCAGTACTTC.

The V gene is TRBV5-4, the J gene TRBJ1-3; possibly TRBD1 for D (6 bases). The CDR3 extends over 14 amino acids. Trimming cost V 4 bases and J 3 bases, with 11 bases left between them. Germline loops: CDR1 SGHNT, CDR2 YYREEE (reference sequence). Written as DNA, the CDR3 is TGTGCCAGCAGCAACAGGGATTTTGGAAACACCATATATTTT. Translation: CASSNRDFGNTIYF.

The chain recombines TRBV25-1 with TRBJ1-4; D unresolved. The CDR3 consists of 12 residues. Trimming took 1 base from V and 8 from J, leaving 5 bases between them. In germline, CDR1 is MGHDK, CDR2 SYGVNS. CDR3 region: CASSESWEKLFF. The DNA of the CDR3 is TGTGCCAGCAGTGAATCTTGGGAAAAACTGTTTTTT.

The V gene is TRBV6-1, the J gene TRBJ1-6; D possibly corresponds to TRBD1 (5 bases). The CDR3 consists of 15 residues. Germline CDR1 MNHNS, CDR2 SASEGT. V shed 3 bases and J shed 0 bases, with 6 bases lying between them. The CDR3 DNA reads as TGTGCCAGCAGTGACAGGGACTCCTATAATTCACCCCTCCACTTT. Translation: CASSDRDSYNSPLHF.

This chain connects TRBV6-1 to TRBJ2-6, with D unclear. The CDR3 has 14 residues. Germline-derived CDR1 and CDR2 are MNHNS and SASEGT. V dropped 7 bases and J dropped 0 bases, with 7 bases sitting between them. The CDR3: CASKTASGANVLTF. CDR3 nucleotides: TGTGCCAGCAAGACGGCCTCTGGGGCCAACGTCCTGACTTTC.

The gene calls are TRBV6-5 and TRBJ2-1; 7 nucleotides line up with TRBD2. The J segment lost 1 base and the V segment lost 6 bases, leaving 6 bases of the junction unmatched. CDR3 length equals 15 residues. Germline CDR1 and CDR2: MNHEY and SVGAGI. The CDR3 coding sequence is TGTGCCAGCAGCCGAGCGGGGACTTCCTACAATGAGCAGTTCTTC. It yields the protein CASSRAGTSYNEQFF.

The sample holds one count of this clone. The rearrangement joins TRBV4-3 to TRBJ2-3; 9 bases line up with TRBD2. V shed 0 bases, J shed 5 bases, and the junction held 9 bases outside the gene matches. There are 17 residues in the CDR3. Per the germline V gene, CDR1 is LGHNA and CDR2 is YSLEER. The CDR3 region is CASSQDRGGGAGDTQYF. The CDR3, as DNA: TGCGCCAGCAGCCAAGATCGCGGCGGGGGGGCCGGAGATACGCAGTATTTT.

This sequence joins TRBV10-3 and TRBJ1-5; unclear D gene. Germline-derived CDR1 and CDR2 are ENHRY and SYGVKD. Trimming removed 4 bases from V and 4 bases from J, with 17 bases in between. The CDR3 is 16 amino acids. In nucleotides, the CDR3 is TGTGCCATCAGTGTTCCGAAAGTGACACGTAATCAGCCCCAGCATTTT. Encoded protein: CAISVPKVTRNQPQHF.

The V and J genes are TRBV11-2 and TRBJ2-3; D call uncertain. From germline, CDR1 is SGHAT and CDR2 FQNNGV. V was trimmed by 0 bases and J by 6 bases, leaving 13 bases between them. The CDR3 runs 15 residues. This chain's CDR3 is CASSLDIGFGDTQYF. In DNA, the CDR3 is TGTGCCAGCAGCTTAGATATTGGATTCGGGGATACGCAGTATTTT. The variable domain in full, with the rest retrieved from reference TRBV11-2 and TRBJ2-3, is EAGVAQSPRYKIIEKRQSVAFWCNPISGHATLYWYQQILGQGPKLLIQFQNNGVVDDSQLPKDRFSAERLKGVDSTLKIQPAKLEDSAVYLCASSLDIGFGDTQYFGPGTRLTVL.

This clone was found once. The J gene is TRBJ2-2, the V gene TRBV2; 7 positions agree with TRBD1. This CDR3 is built from 12 residues. Germline CDR1 is SNHLY and CDR2 is FYNNEI. The ends lost 7 bases at V and 6 bases at J; junction bases unmatched: 2. CDR3 nucleotides: TGTGCCAGCAATCAGGGGGCCGGGGAGCTGTTTTTT. Amino acid sequence: CASNQGAGELFF.

V gene TRBV5-1 combines with J gene TRBJ2-2; the D gene could be TRBD1 or TRBD2 (5 bases each). The CDR3 runs 14 residues. Germline CDR1 and CDR2: SGHRS and YFSETQ. Trimming stripped 0 bases from V and 7 bases from J, with 10 bases between. Here the CDR3 reads CASSLAGTSGELFF. The CDR3 coding sequence is TGCGCCAGCAGCTTGGCCGGGACGAGCGGGGAGCTGTTTTTT. Full variable domain (rest looked up from reference TRBV5-1 and TRBJ2-2): KAGVTQTPRYLIKTRGQQVTLSCSPISGHRSVSWYQQTPGQGLQFLFEYFSETQRNKGNFPGRFSGRQFSNSRSEMNVSTLELGDSALYLCASSLAGTSGELFFGEGSRLTVL.

This chain joins TRBV7-6 and TRBJ2-7, with D perhaps TRBD1 (6 bases). Trimming pared 5 bases from V and 4 bases from J, leaving 12 bases between. The CDR3 is 13 amino acids. Germline loops: CDR1 SGHVS, CDR2 FNYEAQ. The CDR3 DNA is TGTGCCAGCAGCCAGCGGACAGTGTACGAGCAGTACTTC. Its translation is CASSQRTVYEQYF. Complete variable domain (other parts from reference TRBV7-6 and TRBJ2-7): GAGVSQSPRYKVTKRGQDVALRCDPISGHVSLYWYRQALGQGPEFLTYFNYEAQQDKSGLPNDRFSAERPEGSISTLTIQRTEQRDSAMYRCASSQRTVYEQYFGPGTRLTVT.

This chain uses TRBV5-1 with TRBJ2-1; TRBD2 might be the D (5 bases). The CDR3 consists of 11 residues. V lost 5 bases and J lost 13, with 13 bases in between. The V gene's germline CDR1 is SGHRS and CDR2 YFSETQ. The CDR3 bases are TGCGCCAGCAGTGAGTGGGGAGATCAGTTCTTC. This encodes CASSEWGDQFF.

This clone has more than one count but fewer than ten. V gene TRBV7-9 combines with J gene TRBJ2-2; 8 bases match TRBD1. CDR1 is SEHNR and CDR2 is FQNEAQ in the germline V gene (reference sequence). The V segment lost 6 bases and the J segment 5 bases; nucleotides outside the gene matches: 8. This CDR3 region has 15 residues. The CDR3 spells CASRARQGSTGELFF. CDR3 DNA: TGTGCCAGCAGGGCGAGACAGGGGTCGACCGGGGAGCTGTTTTTT.